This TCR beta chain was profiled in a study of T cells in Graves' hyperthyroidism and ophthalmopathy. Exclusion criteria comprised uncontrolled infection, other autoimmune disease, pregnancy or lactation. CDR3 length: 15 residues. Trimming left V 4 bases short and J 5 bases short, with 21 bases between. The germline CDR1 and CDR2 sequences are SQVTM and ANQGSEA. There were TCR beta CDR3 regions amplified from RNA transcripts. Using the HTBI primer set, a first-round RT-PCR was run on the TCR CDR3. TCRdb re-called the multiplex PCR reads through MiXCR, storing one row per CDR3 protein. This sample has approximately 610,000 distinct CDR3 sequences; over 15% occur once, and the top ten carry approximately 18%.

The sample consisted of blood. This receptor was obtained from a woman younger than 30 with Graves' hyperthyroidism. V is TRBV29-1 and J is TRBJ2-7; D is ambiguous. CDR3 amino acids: CSVVAQTFDMNEQYF. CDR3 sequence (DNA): TGCAGCGTTGTTGCACAGACCTTTGACATGAACGAGCAGTACTTC.